A single sample is the source of the 2 T cell receptor beta chains below, sequenced in a study of Ad26.COV2.S vaccination and SARS-CoV-2 variants. The treatment was: approximately 18 received Ad26.COV2.S at low or high dose, single or two shots; 5 received placebo; per-sample allocation not given. Samples came from day 63 after the first vaccine or placebo injection. Profiled with immunoSEQ multiplex PCR; TCRdb holds only in-frame clones, not every one. The sample consists of 350,000 to 500,000 clones, 88% of them appearing once. This sample comprised peripheral blood, obtained in a trial of Ad26.COV2.S vaccine versus placebo. Receptors were obtained from a person between 18 and 59 years old who received the Ad26.COV2.S COVID-19 vaccine or a placebo.

The V and J genes are TRBV19 and TRBJ2-1; the match to TRBD2 covers 8 bases. Germline CDR1 reads LNHDA; CDR2 reads SQIVND (reference sequence). This CDR3 is built from 16 residues. Trimming at V came to 4 bases and at J to 5 bases, leaving 10 bases not matched to a gene. DNA for the CDR3: TGTGCCAGTAGTACACCGGGACTAGTATCCAACAATGAGCAGTTCTTC. This sequence encodes CASSTPGLVSNNEQFF.

The rearrangement joins TRBV27 to TRBJ1-1; 10 bases fit TRBD1. The germline V gene encodes CDR1 MNHEY and CDR2 SMNVEV (reference sequence). J lost 8 bases, V lost 3 bases, and 6 bases had no gene match. This CDR3 is 14 amino acids long. CDR3 DNA sequence: TGTGCCAGCAGTTTCCGGGGACAGGGGAAAGAAGCTTTCTTT. The encoded protein is CASSFRGQGKEAFF.